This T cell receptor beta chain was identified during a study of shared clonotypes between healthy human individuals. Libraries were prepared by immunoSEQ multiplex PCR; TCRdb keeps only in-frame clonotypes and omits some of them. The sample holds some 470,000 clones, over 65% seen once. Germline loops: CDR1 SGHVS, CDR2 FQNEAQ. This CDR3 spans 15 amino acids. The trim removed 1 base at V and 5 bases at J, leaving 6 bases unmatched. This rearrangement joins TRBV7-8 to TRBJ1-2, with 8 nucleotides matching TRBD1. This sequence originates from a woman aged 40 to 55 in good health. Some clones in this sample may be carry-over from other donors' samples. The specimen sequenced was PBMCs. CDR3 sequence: CASSLVPTGGYGYTF. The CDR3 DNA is TGTGCCAGCAGCTTAGTCCCTACAGGGGGGTATGGCTACACCTTC.